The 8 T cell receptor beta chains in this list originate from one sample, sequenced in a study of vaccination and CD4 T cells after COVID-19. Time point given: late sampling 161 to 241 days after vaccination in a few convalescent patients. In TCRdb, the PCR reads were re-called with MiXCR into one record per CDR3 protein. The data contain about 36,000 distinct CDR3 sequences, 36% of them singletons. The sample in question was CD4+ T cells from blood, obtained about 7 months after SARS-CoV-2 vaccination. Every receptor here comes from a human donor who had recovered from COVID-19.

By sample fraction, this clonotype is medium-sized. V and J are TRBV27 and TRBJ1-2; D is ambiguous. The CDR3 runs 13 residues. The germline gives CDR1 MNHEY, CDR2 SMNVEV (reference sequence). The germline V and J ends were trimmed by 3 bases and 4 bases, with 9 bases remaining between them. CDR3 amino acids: CASSFDRSYGYTF. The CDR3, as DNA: TGTGCCAGCAGTTTTGACCGCTCCTATGGCTACACCTTC.

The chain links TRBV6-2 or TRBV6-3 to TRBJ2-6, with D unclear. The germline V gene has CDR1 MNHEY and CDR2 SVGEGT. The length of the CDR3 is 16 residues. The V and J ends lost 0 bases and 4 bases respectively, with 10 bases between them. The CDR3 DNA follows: TGTGCCAGCAGTTACTCCACGATGACAGGGGCCAACGTCCTGACTTTC. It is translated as CASSYSTMTGANVLTF.

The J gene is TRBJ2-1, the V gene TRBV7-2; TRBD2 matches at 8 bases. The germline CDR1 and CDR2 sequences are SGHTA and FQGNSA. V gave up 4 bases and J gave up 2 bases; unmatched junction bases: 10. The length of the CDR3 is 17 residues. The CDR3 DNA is TGTGCCAGCAGCTGGGGGAGGCTAGCGGGCCCCTACAATGAGCAGTTCTTC. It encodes CASSWGRLAGPYNEQFF.

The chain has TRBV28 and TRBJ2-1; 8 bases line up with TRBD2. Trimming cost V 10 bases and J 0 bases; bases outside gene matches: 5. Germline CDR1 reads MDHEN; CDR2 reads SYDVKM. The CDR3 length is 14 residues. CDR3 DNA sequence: TGTGCCACCGTCAGCGGGAGCTCCTACAATGAGCAGTTCTTC. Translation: CATVSGSSYNEQFF.

Written as DNA, the CDR3 is TGCGCCAGCAGCCAAGATCAAGTGGGTTCACCCCTCCACTTT. Protein: CASSQDQVGSPLHF. This chain connects TRBV4-1 to TRBJ1-6; D is undetermined. Germline CDR1 and CDR2: MGHRA and YSYEKL. This CDR3 has 14 residues. Trimming took 0 bases from V and 9 from J, leaving 9 bases between them.

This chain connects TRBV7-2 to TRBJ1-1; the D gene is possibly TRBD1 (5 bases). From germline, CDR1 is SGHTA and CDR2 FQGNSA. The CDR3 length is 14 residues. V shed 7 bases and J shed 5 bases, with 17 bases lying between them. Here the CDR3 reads CASTDWGGGTEAFF. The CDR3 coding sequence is TGTGCCAGCACCGATTGGGGCGGGGGGACTGAAGCTTTCTTT.

CDR3 protein: CSASTGQGHSQGNQPQHF. CDR3 nucleotide sequence: TGCAGTGCTAGTACGGGACAGGGTCATTCCCAAGGCAATCAGCCCCAGCATTTT. The V gene is TRBV20-1, the J gene TRBJ1-5, with 9 bases that match TRBD1. The CDR3 is 18 amino acids. Germline CDR1 and CDR2: DFQATT and SNEGSKA (reference sequence). Trimming at V came to 3 bases and at J to 2 bases, leaving 14 bases not matched to a gene.

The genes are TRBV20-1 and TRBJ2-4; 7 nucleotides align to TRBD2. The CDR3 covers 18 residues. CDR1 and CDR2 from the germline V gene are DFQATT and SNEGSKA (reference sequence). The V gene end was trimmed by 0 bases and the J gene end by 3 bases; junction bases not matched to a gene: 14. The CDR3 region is CSARDKSGGSGGKNIQYF. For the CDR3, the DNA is TGCAGTGCTAGAGATAAATCAGGCGGGAGTGGAGGCAAAAACATTCAGTACTTC.